What follows are 21 T cell receptor beta chains derived from one specimen sequenced in a study of shared clonotypes between healthy human individuals. The table came from immunoSEQ multiplex PCR; TCRdb's copy has only in-frame clones and leaves some out. This sample carries hundreds of thousands of clones, less than 96% of them seen once, and the ten largest clones take about 0.054%. The sequencing input was naive CD4+ T cells sorted from blood. The subset here: CD45RA+ positively selected. These receptors were collected from a woman aged 30 to 39 in good health.

The genes are TRBV5-1 and TRBJ2-7, with 10 bases identical to TRBD1. Unmatched junction bases numbered 5, after V lost 4 bases and J lost 7 bases. The CDR3 totals 13 residues. Germline V lookup: CDR1 SGHRS, CDR2 YFSETQ. CDR3 protein: CASSPDRGWEQYF. The CDR3 nucleotides read TGCGCCAGCAGCCCGGACAGGGGGTGGGAGCAGTACTTC. The full variable domain, rest sourced from reference TRBV5-1 and TRBJ2-7, is KAGVTQTPRYLIKTRGQQVTLSCSPISGHRSVSWYQQTPGQGLQFLFEYFSETQRNKGNFPGRFSGRQFSNSRSEMNVSTLELGDSALYLCASSPDRGWEQYFGPGTRLTVT.

The chain recombines TRBV10-2 with TRBJ2-1; 9 nucleotides line up with TRBD1. Looked up from germline, CDR1 is WSHSY and CDR2 is SAAADI. With 4 bases clipped from V and 2 bases from J, the junction kept 12 bases outside the gene matches. The CDR3 covers 18 residues. The CDR3 DNA is TGCGCCAGCAGTGGAGCTTGGACAGGGGATGCCGCCTACAATGAGCAGTTCTTC. Protein sequence: CASSGAWTGDAAYNEQFF.

The genes are TRBV2 and TRBJ2-6, with D maybe TRBD1 (6 bases). The CDR3 covers 20 residues. Germline loops: CDR1 SNHLY, CDR2 FYNNEI. V dropped 3 bases and J dropped 0 bases, with 21 bases sitting between them. Here the CDR3 reads CASSDPRGRGKGSGANVLTF. For the CDR3, the DNA is TGTGCCAGCAGTGACCCCCGAGGCAGGGGAAAGGGCTCTGGGGCCAACGTCCTGACTTTC.

The V and J genes are TRBV7-9 and TRBJ1-1; D is perhaps TRBD1 (5 bases). V lost 0 bases and J lost 4, with 6 bases in between. CDR3 length equals 13 residues. In germline, CDR1 is SEHNR, CDR2 FQNEAQ (reference sequence). The chain's CDR3 is CASSLAGPTEAFF. Written as DNA, the CDR3 is TGTGCCAGCAGCTTAGCGGGACCCACTGAAGCTTTCTTT.

This chain links TRBV28 with TRBJ1-4, with D unclear. This CDR3 has 12 residues. Germline-derived CDR1 and CDR2 are MDHEN and SYDVKM. The V end lost 8 bases, the J end lost 8 bases, and 12 bases lay between the germline ends. CDR3: CASRGPVEKLFF. The CDR3 DNA reads TGTGCCAGCCGTGGACCCGTGGAAAAACTGTTTTTT.

In this sample, this clone turned up once. The chain has TRBV28 and TRBJ1-2; the D gene is possibly TRBD1 (5 bases). V gave up 3 bases and J gave up 0 bases, with 17 bases separating them. This CDR3 has 17 amino acids. Germline V gene lookup returns CDR1 MDHEN and CDR2 SYDVKM. The CDR3 region is CASSFSTIIGANYGYTF. CDR3 DNA: TGTGCCAGCAGTTTTAGTACAATTATAGGGGCTAACTATGGCTACACCTTC.

Details on this clone: The same CDR3 arises from other DNA sequences in this sample as well. The V and J genes are TRBV18 and TRBJ2-5; D is unclear. V was trimmed by 3 bases and J by 0 bases, leaving 2 bases between them. The germline V gene has CDR1 KGHSH and CDR2 LQKENI. This CDR3 has 12 residues. CDR3 coding DNA: TGTGCCAGCTCACCTGACCAAGAGACCCAGTACTTC. Translating gives CASSPDQETQYF.

The chain combines TRBV5-1 with TRBJ1-1; no reliable D call. CDR3 length equals 15 residues. Trimming stripped 0 bases from V and 4 bases from J, with 13 bases between. Germline lookup yields CDR1 SGHRS and CDR2 YFSETQ. CDR3 protein: CASSLAGGISTEAFF. In nucleotides, the CDR3 is TGCGCCAGCAGCTTGGCTGGCGGGATTAGCACTGAAGCTTTCTTT.

The CDR3 region is CASSVGGREETQYF. The CDR3 nucleotides are TGTGCCAGCAGCGTTGGCGGGAGGGAGGAGACCCAGTACTTC. V and J are TRBV9 and TRBJ2-5; 9 nucleotides agree with TRBD2. The length of the CDR3 is 14 residues. Germline CDR1 is SGDLS and CDR2 is YYNGEE. V lost 2 bases to trimming and J lost 5 bases; unmatched junction nucleotides: 4.

In this sample, this clone turned up once. The chain joins TRBV6-5 to TRBJ1-2, with 8 bases identical to TRBD1. After removal of 6 bases from V and 6 bases from J, the junction contained 12 bases not matched to a gene. The CDR3 length is 15 residues. CDR1 is MNHEY and CDR2 is SVGAGI in the germline V gene. CDR3 in DNA: TGTGCCAGCAGGAACTCGGACAGGGTATACGATGGCTACACCTTC. Translation: CASRNSDRVYDGYTF.

J is TRBJ1-2 and V is TRBV10-3; possible D gene TRBD1, 6 bases. The V end lost 6 bases, the J end lost 4 bases, and 12 bases lay between the germline ends. Germline V gives CDR1 ENHRY, CDR2 SYGVKD. This CDR3 contains 13 residues. CDR3 loop: CAIRAGASYGYTF. The CDR3 nucleotides are TGTGCCATCAGAGCAGGGGCGAGCTATGGCTACACCTTC.

This chain links TRBV11-2 with TRBJ1-2; TRBD1 aligns across 9 bases. The CDR3 has 15 residues. Trimming cost V 4 bases and J 8 bases; bases outside gene matches: 11. Germline V gives CDR1 SGHAT, CDR2 FQNNGV. DNA of the CDR3: TGTGCCAGCAGCTCCGTAAGGGGGACAGGGATCGGCTACACCTTC. Its protein is CASSSVRGTGIGYTF.

This clone came up a few times. V and J are TRBV9 and TRBJ2-7; 7 positions agree with TRBD2. This CDR3 is built from 15 residues. Germline V gene sequence: CDR1 SGDLS, CDR2 YYNGEE. The junction had 9 bases not matched to a gene; V was cut back by 0 bases and J by 6 bases. DNA of the CDR3: TGTGCCAGCAGCGTAGAAGGTAGCGGGCCAACCGAGCAGTACTTC. It yields the protein CASSVEGSGPTEQYF. Full variable domain (outside the CDR3, taken from reference TRBV9 and TRBJ2-7): DSGVTQTPKHLITATGQRVTLRCSPRSGDLSVYWYQQSLDQGLQFLIQYYNGEERAKGNILERFSAQQFPDLHSELNLSSLELGDSALYFCASSVEGSGPTEQYFGPGTRLTVT.

This chain joins TRBV7-9 and TRBJ2-1; 9 nucleotides align to TRBD1. Per the germline V gene, CDR1 is SEHNR and CDR2 is FQNEAQ (reference sequence). The length of the CDR3 is 15 residues. V was pared by 7 bases and J by 4 bases, with 8 bases of the junction left unmatched. CDR3 in amino acids: CASTNGQGRYNEQFF. In DNA form, the CDR3 reads TGTGCCAGCACCAACGGACAGGGGCGATACAATGAGCAGTTCTTC.

The CDR3 DNA reads as TGTGCCAGCAGCGGACAGAGACTAGCGGGAGTAGGCGCAGATACGCAGTATTTT. This gives the protein CASSGQRLAGVGADTQYF. The chain uses TRBV9 and TRBJ2-3; 12 positions agree with TRBD2. Trimming removed 3 bases from V and 4 bases from J; junction bases left unmatched: 12. This CDR3 spans 18 amino acids. Germline CDR1 reads SGDLS; CDR2 reads YYNGEE.

V and J are TRBV29-1 and TRBJ2-7; no firm D call. The germline V and J ends were trimmed by 3 bases and 6 bases, with 21 bases remaining between them. Germline CDR1 SQVTM, CDR2 ANQGSEA. CDR3 length: 15 residues. The DNA of the CDR3 is TGCAGCGTTGATCTTACTCCACGGGCAGCAGGCGAGCAGTACTTC. Translated: CSVDLTPRAAGEQYF.

The chain has TRBV6-6 and TRBJ2-7, with D maybe TRBD1 (5 bases). In germline, CDR1 is MNHNY, CDR2 SVGAGI (reference sequence). This CDR3 comprises 12 residues. V was cut by 5 bases and J by 6 bases, with 11 bases left in between. CDR3 sequence: CASSPIGAEQYF. CDR3 bases: TGTGCCAGCAGTCCGATTGGGGCCGAGCAGTACTTC.

This rearrangement joins TRBV15 to TRBJ1-6; D is perhaps TRBD1 (6 bases). This CDR3 has 16 residues. Trimming removed 5 bases from V and 9 bases from J, with 20 bases in between. Germline lookup yields CDR1 LNHNV and CDR2 YYDKDF (reference sequence). CDR3 sequence reads: CATSLRQAGVRSPLHF. The CDR3 region has the DNA TGTGCCACCAGCCTCCGACAGGCCGGGGTACGTTCACCCCTCCACTTT. The entire variable domain, with the rest obtained from reference TRBV15 and TRBJ1-6, is as follows: DAMVIQNPRYQVTQFGKPVTLSCSQTLNHNVMYWYQQKSSQAPKLLFHYYDKDFNNEADTPDNFQSRRPNTSFCFLDIRSPGLGDTAMYLCATSLRQAGVRSPLHFGNGTRLTVT.

This chain links TRBV5-1 with TRBJ1-1, with a possible D match to TRBD1 (6 bases). The CDR3 runs to 15 residues. The germline CDR1 and CDR2 sequences are SGHRS and YFSETQ. Trimming pared 4 bases from V and 1 base from J, leaving 14 bases between. In nucleotides, the CDR3 is TGCGCCAGCAGCCCACTAATAGGGGGGAACACTGAAGCTTTCTTT. Its translation is CASSPLIGGNTEAFF.

The rearrangement links TRBV6-5 to TRBJ1-3; D uncertain. This CDR3 region has 15 residues. Trimming left V 6 bases short and J 0 bases short, with 12 bases between. From germline, CDR1 is MNHEY and CDR2 SVGAGI. The CDR3 is CASSLDRSSGNTIYF. The CDR3 bases are TGTGCCAGCAGCCTGGACCGGAGCTCTGGAAACACCATATATTTT.

The J gene is TRBJ1-4, the V gene TRBV28; D gene uncertain. The CDR3 runs 11 residues. Deletions cut 6 bases from V and 8 bases from J, with 7 bases between. CDR1 and CDR2 from the germline V gene are MDHEN and SYDVKM. CDR3 region: CASSLTEKLFF. The CDR3, as DNA: TGTGCCAGCAGCCTAACCGAAAAACTGTTTTTT.